These 13 T cell receptor beta chains were all obtained from the same sample, sequenced in a study of blood T cell repertoires in COVID-19. The assay was immunoSEQ multiplex PCR, and TCRdb's table has in-frame clones only and misses some. The sample consists of a few hundred thousand clones, roughly 85% of them appearing once. The sequencing input was peripheral blood. These receptors originate from a woman aged 18-35 years with acute or convalescent COVID-19.

The genes are TRBV28 and TRBJ1-2, with TRBD1 as a possible D gene (6 bases). The V gene's germline CDR1 is MDHEN and CDR2 SYDVKM. This CDR3 region has 13 residues. V was trimmed by 6 bases and J by 4 bases, leaving 12 bases between them. CDR3 loop: CASSSGQSYGYTF. The CDR3 DNA follows: TGTGCCAGCAGCTCAGGACAGAGCTATGGCTACACCTTC.

The rearrangement links TRBV28 to TRBJ1-1, with D possibly matching TRBD1 (6 bases). Germline V gives CDR1 MDHEN, CDR2 SYDVKM. The length of the CDR3 is 14 residues. The V gene lost 4 bases and the J gene lost 1 base, with 10 bases spanning the gap. The CDR3 is CASSSDRENTEAFF. For the CDR3, the DNA is TGTGCCAGCAGTTCGGACAGAGAGAACACTGAAGCTTTCTTT. The full variable domain, rest sourced from reference TRBV28 and TRBJ1-1, is DVKVTQSSRYLVKRTGEKVFLECVQDMDHENMFWYRQDPGLGLRLIYFSYDVKMKEKGDIPEGYSVSREKKERFSLILESASTNQTSMYLCASSSDRENTEAFFGQGTRLTVV.

CDR3 sequence (DNA): TGTGCCAGCAGTTTCCCGGGGCAGGGAGGCGATGAGCAGTTCTTC. Its translation is CASSFPGQGGDEQFF. This chain connects TRBV28 to TRBJ2-1, with D perhaps matching TRBD2 (6 bases). This CDR3 has 15 amino acids. Germline-derived CDR1 and CDR2 are MDHEN and SYDVKM. The V and J ends lost 3 bases and 8 bases respectively, with 17 bases between them.

The gene calls are TRBV5-5 and TRBJ1-2, with 9 positions matching TRBD1. The CDR3 consists of 13 residues. Germline lookup yields CDR1 SGHKS and CDR2 YYEKEE (reference sequence). The trim removed 4 bases at V and 10 bases at J, leaving 8 bases unmatched. The CDR3 sequence is CASSTGTGNAYTF. The CDR3 DNA sequence: TGTGCCAGCAGCACCGGGACAGGGAATGCCTACACCTTC. The full variable domain, completed using reference TRBV5-5 and TRBJ1-2, is DAGVTQSPTHLIKTRGQQVTLRCSPISGHKSVSWYQQVLGQGPQFIFQYYEKEERGRGNFPDRFSARQFPNYSSELNVNALLLGDSALYLCASSTGTGNAYTFGSGTRLTVV.

The genes are TRBV19 and TRBJ1-4; 7 positions agree with TRBD1. The ends lost 6 bases at V and 7 bases at J; junction bases unmatched: 5. Germline V gene data show CDR1 as LNHDA and CDR2 as SQIVND (reference sequence). This CDR3 has 13 amino acids. CDR3 DNA sequence: TGTGCCAGTAGGTTAACAGGGGTTGAAAAACTGTTTTTT. It specifies CASRLTGVEKLFF.

The chain couples TRBV4-1 to TRBJ1-2; 9 bases are a match to TRBD1. Germline values: CDR1 MGHRA, CDR2 YSYEKL. Trimming removed 1 base from V and 4 bases from J; junction bases left unmatched: 4. This CDR3 spans 15 amino acids. Here the CDR3 reads CASSQGQGDSYGYTF. The DNA of the CDR3 is TGCGCCAGCAGCCAAGGACAGGGGGACTCCTATGGCTACACCTTC.

There are a few counts of this clone. The chain recombines TRBV6-5 with TRBJ1-5; TRBD1 might be the D (5 bases). Trimming left V 7 bases short and J 2 bases short, with 12 bases between. Germline V gene data show CDR1 as MNHEY and CDR2 as SVGAGI. The CDR3 is 14 residues long. The CDR3 here is CASTPPGGNQPQHF. CDR3 DNA: TGTGCCAGCACCCCCCCGGGGGGCAATCAGCCCCAGCATTTT.

The chain recombines TRBV5-1 with TRBJ1-1; the D gene is possibly TRBD1 (6 bases). The CDR3 is 13 residues long. V shed 5 bases and J shed 7 bases, with 15 bases lying between them. Germline values: CDR1 SGHRS, CDR2 YFSETQ. CDR3 region: CASSGWGPDEAFF. CDR3 nucleotide sequence: TGCGCCAGCAGTGGGTGGGGGCCCGATGAAGCTTTCTTT.

This clone has only a few counts. This chain uses TRBV30 with TRBJ1-1, with D unclear. CDR3 length: 11 residues. CDR1 is GTSNPN and CDR2 is SVGIG in the germline V gene (reference sequence). V dropped 1 base and J dropped 3 bases, with 3 bases sitting between them. This CDR3 reads CAWSAYTEAFF. CDR3 nucleotides: TGTGCCTGGAGTGCCTACACTGAAGCTTTCTTT. The variable domain in full, with the rest retrieved from reference TRBV30 and TRBJ1-1, is SQTIHQWPATLVQPVGSPLSLECTVEGTSNPNLYWYRQAAGRGLQLLFYSVGIGQISSEVPQNLSASRPQDRQFILSSKKLLLSDSGFYLCAWSAYTEAFFGQGTRLTVV.

The gene calls are TRBV28 and TRBJ2-5, with 7 bases identical to TRBD1. The CDR3 is made up of 15 amino acids. Trimming cost V 2 bases and J 1 base; bases outside gene matches: 4. From germline, CDR1 is MDHEN and CDR2 SYDVKM. The DNA for the CDR3 is TGTGCCAGCAGTTTACCCAGGGGGATCCAAGAGACCCAGTACTTC. Translated: CASSLPRGIQETQYF.

J is TRBJ1-4 and V is TRBV6-6; the match to TRBD1 covers 8 bases. Germline V gives CDR1 MNHNY, CDR2 SVGAGI (reference sequence). J gave up 2 bases and V 7 bases, and 6 bases lay outside the gene matches. The CDR3 covers 15 residues. Here the CDR3 reads CASTGQGGTNEKLFF. The CDR3 nucleotides read TGTGCCAGCACTGGACAGGGAGGGACTAATGAAAAACTGTTTTTT.

The V and J genes are TRBV28 and TRBJ1-2; D remains ambiguous. CDR1 is MDHEN, CDR2 SYDVKM, per germline. The CDR3 is 13 residues long. V lost 3 bases, J lost 4 bases, and 9 bases lay in between. CDR3 sequence (DNA): TGTGCCAGCAGTTTTAAGACGGGCTATGGCTACACCTTC. As protein: CASSFKTGYGYTF.

The chain is built from TRBV3-1 (or the pseudogene TRBV3-2) and TRBJ1-3; D remains ambiguous. The CDR3 consists of 15 residues. Germline loops: CDR1 LGHDT, CDR2 YNNKEL (reference sequence). Trimming removed 1 base at V and 0 bases at J, with 7 bases between. CDR3 bases: TGTGCCAGCAGCCAAGCCCTAAGCTCTGGAAACACCATATATTTT. Protein sequence: CASSQALSSGNTIYF.